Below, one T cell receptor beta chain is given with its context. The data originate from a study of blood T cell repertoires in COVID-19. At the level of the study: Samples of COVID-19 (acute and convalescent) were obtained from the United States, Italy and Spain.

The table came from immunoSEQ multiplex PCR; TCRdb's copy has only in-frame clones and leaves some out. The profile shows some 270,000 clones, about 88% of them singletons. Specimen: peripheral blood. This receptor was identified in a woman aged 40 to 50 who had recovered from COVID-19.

CDR3 sequence reads: CASSSVSGREDETQYF. The CDR3 DNA reads as TGCGCCAGCAGTTCGGTTAGCGGGAGAGAGGATGAGACCCAGTACTTC. V gene TRBV4-1 combines with J gene TRBJ2-5; TRBD2 agrees at 9 bases. CDR3 length: 16 amino acids. Germline V lookup: CDR1 MGHRA, CDR2 YSYEKL. V dropped 6 bases and J dropped 5; count of bases not matched to a gene: 13.